This record covers a single T cell receptor beta chain. Its antigen remains unidentified. The method was immunoSEQ multiplex PCR; TCRdb's version includes in-frame clones alone and lacks a portion of them. The data contain some 3,000 clones, about 95% of them singletons. This entry is derived from a study of lymphopenia after photon versus proton radiotherapy. Overall study findings and caveats: Proton therapy kept repertoires fairly stable, unlike photons, which gained effector/memory cells. Post-nadir diversity loss with photons came from oligoclonal expansion, particularly CD8+ Temra cells. Larger post-nadir TCR diversity loss correlated inversely with survival in deceased patients.

The TCR originated in a woman aged 70-85 years with pancreatic cancer. The sample consisted of peripheral blood, taken from a patient treated with photon-based radiotherapy.

The CDR3 loop is CASSSTQGARGYTF. The CDR3 DNA sequence: TGTGCCAGCAGTTCGACTCAGGGGGCGAGGGGCTACACCTTC. V is TRBV28 and J is TRBJ1-2, with TRBD1 identical over 8 bases. The CDR3 is 14 amino acids. Germline CDR1 MDHEN, CDR2 SYDVKM. Trimming took 4 bases from V and 8 from J; bases not matched to a gene: 9.